This T cell receptor beta chain was profiled in a study of cytomegalovirus exposure and HLA in healthy donors. After removal of 4 bases from V and 1 base from J, the junction contained 7 bases not matched to a gene. CDR1 is MNHNY and CDR2 is SVGAGI in the germline V gene (reference sequence). The CDR3 is 16 residues long. With 60 Vbeta and 13 Jbeta primers, the PCR was carried out. Assay used: immunoSEQ multiplex PCR; TCRdb lists only in-frame clones, some missing. This sample has 110,000 to 150,000 clones, with roughly 9.4% found just once. The chain combines TRBV6-6 with TRBJ2-3, with 8 positions matching TRBD2. The receptor's source is a male donor in good health and CMV-seronegative. Sequences were obtained from PBMCs. CDR3 loop: CASSSPWRGGTDTQYF. The DNA for the CDR3 is TGTGCCAGCAGTTCCCCCTGGCGGGGGGGCACAGATACGCAGTATTTT.